The rows below give T cell receptor beta chains drawn from one sample of a study of human T cells and chemical hapten exposure. TCRdb used MiXCR to reprocess the RACE reads, holding one entry per CDR3 protein. The sample shows some 400,000 distinct CDR3 sequences, 5% to 6.5% of them seen only once. Sequenced here: whole blood, sampled in connection with sensitization to the hapten diphenylcyclopropenone (DPC). These receptors were collected from a woman aged 50 to 60 with alopecia areata. Some clones in this sample may be carry-over from other donors' samples. Each CDR3 is given with its conserved first and last residue. The order of the fields is J gene, clone size, D gene, V gene, CDR3 DNA, CDR3 protein. A D gene is named only where the DNA matches it firmly. Clone size is stated in some rows and not others, as once, few, many or a class when expanded.

j_call: TRBJ1-1; clone_size: many; d_call: -; v_call: TRBV6-6; cdr3_nt: TGTGCCAGCATCGACCCCTCCCCCCTGAGGAACACTGAAGCTTTCTTT; cdr3_aa: CASIDPSPLRNTEAFF
j_call: TRBJ2-5; clone_size: few; d_call: -; v_call: TRBV28; cdr3_nt: TGTGCCAGCAGTTCTACCTTTTTTGAAGAGACCCAGTACTTC; cdr3_aa: CASSSTFFEETQYF
j_call: TRBJ1-2; clone_size: many; d_call: -; v_call: TRBV6-5; cdr3_nt: TGTGCCAGCAGCCAAGGACACAGCTATGGCTACACCTTC; cdr3_aa: CASSQGHSYGYTF
j_call: TRBJ2-1; clone_size: many; d_call: -; v_call: TRBV20-1; cdr3_nt: TGCAGTGCCGCTCCCAGTGCTCTCCACAATGAGCAGTTCTTC; cdr3_aa: CSAAPSALHNEQFF
j_call: TRBJ1-1; clone_size: few; d_call: -; v_call: TRBV3-1; cdr3_nt: TGTGCCAGCAGCCAAGCTGACCGCGCGGGGACTGAAGCTTTCTTT; cdr3_aa: CASSQADRAGTEAFF
j_call: TRBJ2-7; clone_size: many; d_call: -; v_call: TRBV9; cdr3_nt: TGTGCCTCCGGGGGAGCGACCTTGGTCCACGAGCAGTACTTC; cdr3_aa: CASGGATLVHEQYF
j_call: TRBJ2-2; clone_size: many; d_call: -; v_call: TRBV29-1; cdr3_nt: TGCAGCGTTGAACAAGCGGCAAACACCGGGGAGCTGTTTTTT; cdr3_aa: CSVEQAANTGELFF
j_call: TRBJ2-7; clone_size: few; d_call: -; v_call: TRBV9; cdr3_nt: TGTGCCAGCAGCGTAGCGTACTCTCCTCTCGAGCAGTACTTC; cdr3_aa: CASSVAYSPLEQYF
j_call: TRBJ2-6; clone_size: -; d_call: -; v_call: TRBV11-2; cdr3_nt: TGTGCCAGCAGTCAGACAGGCCTAACCTCTGGGGCCAACGTCCTGACTTTC; cdr3_aa: CASSQTGLTSGANVLTF
j_call: TRBJ1-5; clone_size: few; d_call: -; v_call: TRBV10-3; cdr3_nt: TGTGCCATCAGCATTCAGGGGAATCAGCCCCAGCATTTT; cdr3_aa: CAISIQGNQPQHF
j_call: TRBJ1-2; clone_size: few; d_call: TRBD1; v_call: TRBV20-1; cdr3_nt: TGCAGTGCCATGACCTACGGGACAGGGGAAGGCTACACCTTC; cdr3_aa: CSAMTYGTGEGYTF
j_call: TRBJ1-2; clone_size: many; d_call: -; v_call: TRBV29-1; cdr3_nt: TGCAGCGCCCAAGTAGGGCTCTATGGCTACACCTTC; cdr3_aa: CSAQVGLYGYTF
j_call: TRBJ2-7; clone_size: many; d_call: TRBD2; v_call: TRBV20-1; cdr3_nt: TGCAGTGCCCCGAGCGGGAGGGCCGGCGAGCAGTACTTC; cdr3_aa: CSAPSGRAGEQYF
j_call: TRBJ2-1; clone_size: -; d_call: TRBD2; v_call: TRBV4-2; cdr3_nt: TGTGCCAGCAGCCAGAGGACTAGCGGGGGCCACAATGAGCAGTTCTTC; cdr3_aa: CASSQRTSGGHNEQFF
j_call: TRBJ1-3; clone_size: few; d_call: -; v_call: TRBV5-1; cdr3_nt: TGCGCCAGCAGCTTAGGGTCCCCTGGATTGGCTGGAAACACCATATATTTT; cdr3_aa: CASSLGSPGLAGNTIYF
j_call: TRBJ1-6; clone_size: -; d_call: TRBD1; v_call: TRBV6-5; cdr3_nt: TGTGCCAGCAGTCTCAATCCGGGACAGGGGGCCGAGGACCTCCACTTT; cdr3_aa: CASSLNPGQGAEDLHF
j_call: TRBJ1-1; clone_size: few; d_call: -; v_call: TRBV24-1; cdr3_nt: TGTGCCACCAGTGCGGGCAGGGCACTGAACACTGAAGCTTTCTTT; cdr3_aa: CATSAGRALNTEAFF
j_call: TRBJ2-3; clone_size: many; d_call: TRBD2; v_call: TRBV4-1; cdr3_nt: TGCGCCAGCAGCCAAATCTGGACTAGCGGGGGGGGACAAACGCAGTATTTT; cdr3_aa: CASSQIWTSGGGQTQYF
j_call: TRBJ2-7; clone_size: many; d_call: -; v_call: TRBV7-9; cdr3_nt: TGTGCCAGCAGCTGGGACATACTAAACTACGAGCAGTACTTC; cdr3_aa: CASSWDILNYEQYF
j_call: TRBJ1-5; clone_size: many; d_call: -; v_call: TRBV29-1; cdr3_nt: TGCAGCGTTGGGGCTGTTGAACAGCCCCAGCATTTT; cdr3_aa: CSVGAVEQPQHF
j_call: TRBJ2-1; clone_size: many; d_call: -; v_call: TRBV20-1; cdr3_nt: TGCAGTGCTAGAGGATGGGGAATCAATGAGCAGTTCTTC; cdr3_aa: CSARGWGINEQFF
j_call: TRBJ2-6; clone_size: few; d_call: TRBD1; v_call: TRBV28; cdr3_nt: TGTGCCATCCCGGGACAGGGTCACTCTGGGGCCAACGTCCTGACTTTC; cdr3_aa: CAIPGQGHSGANVLTF
j_call: TRBJ2-1; clone_size: many; d_call: -; v_call: TRBV12-3/TRBV12-4; cdr3_nt: TGTGCCACGAAAAGAGGTAATGAGCAGTTCTTC; cdr3_aa: CATKRGNEQFF
j_call: TRBJ1-1; clone_size: -; d_call: TRBD1; v_call: TRBV5-1; cdr3_nt: TGCGCCAGCAGCACCCGACAGGGCAGCACTGAAGCTTTCTTT; cdr3_aa: CASSTRQGSTEAFF
j_call: TRBJ1-3; clone_size: many; d_call: -; v_call: TRBV5-5; cdr3_nt: TGTGCCAGCACCTTGAGCAAGGAGGGGAGCTCTGGAAACACCATATATTTT; cdr3_aa: CASTLSKEGSSGNTIYF
j_call: TRBJ2-3; clone_size: few; d_call: TRBD1; v_call: TRBV7-9; cdr3_nt: TGTGCCAGCAGCAAACAGGGGGTCCTGGCAACAGATACGCAGTATTTT; cdr3_aa: CASSKQGVLATDTQYF
j_call: TRBJ2-7; clone_size: -; d_call: TRBD1; v_call: TRBV4-2; cdr3_nt: TGTGCCAGCAGCCAGGACAGGGGAAACGAGCAGTACTTC; cdr3_aa: CASSQDRGNEQYF
j_call: TRBJ2-7; clone_size: many; d_call: -; v_call: TRBV12-3/TRBV12-4; cdr3_nt: TGTGCCAGCAGTGGAGGAGGGGAAGGGTACGAGCAGTACTTC; cdr3_aa: CASSGGGEGYEQYF
j_call: TRBJ2-3; clone_size: few; d_call: -; v_call: TRBV19; cdr3_nt: TGTGCCACCCAGGGTATAGGCACAGATACGCAGTATTTT; cdr3_aa: CATQGIGTDTQYF
j_call: TRBJ1-6; clone_size: many; d_call: -; v_call: TRBV2; cdr3_nt: TGTGCCAGCAGTGACGATTTACCCCTCCACTTT; cdr3_aa: CASSDDLPLHF
j_call: TRBJ1-3; clone_size: many; d_call: -; v_call: TRBV6-5; cdr3_nt: TGTGCCAGCAGTTACTCGACGGCCCGAAACACCATATATTTT; cdr3_aa: CASSYSTARNTIYF
j_call: TRBJ2-3; clone_size: -; d_call: -; v_call: TRBV30; cdr3_nt: TGTGCCTGGAGCCCTCGCGCCCGCACAGATACGCAGTATTTT; cdr3_aa: CAWSPRARTDTQYF
j_call: TRBJ2-3; clone_size: many; d_call: TRBD1; v_call: TRBV19; cdr3_nt: TGTGCCAGTAGTATCTCCGGACAGGTTGGAGATACGCAGTATTTT; cdr3_aa: CASSISGQVGDTQYF